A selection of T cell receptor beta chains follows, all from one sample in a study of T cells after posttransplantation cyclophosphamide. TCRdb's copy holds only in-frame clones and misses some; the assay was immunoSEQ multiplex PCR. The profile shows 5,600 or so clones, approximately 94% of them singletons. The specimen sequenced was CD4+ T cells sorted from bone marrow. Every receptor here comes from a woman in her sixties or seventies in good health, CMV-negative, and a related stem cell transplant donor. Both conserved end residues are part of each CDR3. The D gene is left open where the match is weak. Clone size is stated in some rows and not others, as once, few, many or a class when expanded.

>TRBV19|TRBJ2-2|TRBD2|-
TGTGCCAGTAGTATGAGCGGGGCGCGCACCGGGGAGCTGTTTTTT
CASSMSGARTGELFF
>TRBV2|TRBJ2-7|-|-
TGTGCCAGCAGAGACACAGGGCGCGAGCAGTACTTC
CASRDTGREQYF
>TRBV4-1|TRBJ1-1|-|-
TGCGCCAGCAGCCAAGTAGGGGATGAAGCTTTCTTT
CASSQVGDEAFF
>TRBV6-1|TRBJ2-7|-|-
TGTGCCAGCAGTGAACAGGGCCACGAGCAGTACTTC
CASSEQGHEQYF
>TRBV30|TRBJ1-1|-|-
TGTGCCTGGAGTGTACAGCCGGGCAGGGTAACTGAAGCTTTCTTT
CAWSVQPGRVTEAFF
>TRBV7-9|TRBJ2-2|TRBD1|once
TGTGCCAGCACCCGGACAGGGGTCACCGGGGAGCTGTTTTTT
CASTRTGVTGELFF
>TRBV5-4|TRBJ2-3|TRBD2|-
TGTGCCAGCAGCATCAGCGGGGGCAGCACAGATACGCAGTATTTT
CASSISGGSTDTQYF
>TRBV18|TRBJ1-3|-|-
TGTGCCAGCTCACCCGGGGGAAACGGAAACACCATATATTTT
CASSPGGNGNTIYF
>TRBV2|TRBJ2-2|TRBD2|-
TGTGCCAGCAGTGAACTAGCGGGGGGGCACCGCGGGGAGCTGTTTTTT
CASSELAGGHRGELFF
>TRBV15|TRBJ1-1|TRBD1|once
TGTGCCACCAGCAGAGCCCGACAGGGAACTGAAGCTTTCTTT
CATSRARQGTEAFF
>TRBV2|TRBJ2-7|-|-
TGTGCCAGCGCCCTCGGACAGAGCACTACTGGGCTTTACGAGCAGTACTTC
CASALGQSTTGLYEQYF
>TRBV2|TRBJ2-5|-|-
TGTGCCAGCAGTGATCATGACAGGCGAGAAAAGACCCAGTACTTC
CASSDHDRREKTQYF
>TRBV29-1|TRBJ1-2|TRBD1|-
TGCAGCGCTAAAGGGACAGGGGGAAGCGGCTACACCTTC
CSAKGTGGSGYTF
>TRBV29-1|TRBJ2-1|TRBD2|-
TGCAGCGTTGATCTTTTTTCGAGCGGGAGTTCGTCCTACAATGAGCAGTTCTTC
CSVDLFSSGSSSYNEQFF
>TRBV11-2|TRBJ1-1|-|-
TGTGCCAGCAGCTTAACACCCGTGGCTGAAGCTTTCTTT
CASSLTPVAEAFF
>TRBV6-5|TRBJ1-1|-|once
TGTGCCAGCAGTTACCTATCCGCCGGGGGGAACACTGAAGCTTTCTTT
CASSYLSAGGNTEAFF
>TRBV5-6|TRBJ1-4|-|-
TGTGCCAGCAGATGGGGAGCAAATGAAAAACTGTTTTTT
CASRWGANEKLFF
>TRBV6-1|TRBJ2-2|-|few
TGTGCCAGCAGTACGGTCGGGTCCACCGGGGAGCTGTTTTTT
CASSTVGSTGELFF
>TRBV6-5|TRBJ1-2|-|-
TGTGCCAGCAAGGCGGAGAACTATGGCTACACCTTC
CASKAENYGYTF
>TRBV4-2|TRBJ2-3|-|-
TGTGCCAGCAGCCAAGAATTAGCGCCACGCACAGATACGCAGTATTTT
CASSQELAPRTDTQYF
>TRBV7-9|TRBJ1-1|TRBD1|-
TGTGCCAGCAGCCCCGTCGCGATTTCGGAGACAGGGGGACACACTGAAGCTTTCTTT
CASSPVAISETGGHTEAFF
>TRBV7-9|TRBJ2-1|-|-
TGTGCCAGCAGCCCCCCATACAGGGTGGGGGTCTACAATGAGCAGTTCTTC
CASSPPYRVGVYNEQFF
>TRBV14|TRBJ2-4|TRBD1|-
TGTGCCAGCAGCCTCGGACAGGGGGCAAACATTCAGTACTTC
CASSLGQGANIQYF
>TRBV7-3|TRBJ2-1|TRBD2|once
TGTGCCAGCAGCTCCCGTAGCGGGGGAACCTACAATGAGCAGTTCTTC
CASSSRSGGTYNEQFF
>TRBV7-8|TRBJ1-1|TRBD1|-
TGTGCCAGCAGCTCGGTAGGGGGGACAGTTGCCACTGAAGCTTTCTTT
CASSSVGGTVATEAFF
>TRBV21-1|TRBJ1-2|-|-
TGTGCCAGCAGCAAAAATCTAAAGGGACAGACTAAGTATGGCTACACCTTC
CASSKNLKGQTKYGYTF
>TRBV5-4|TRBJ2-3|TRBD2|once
TGTGCCAGCAGCTTCGGACAGCGGGGGGGGAGCCCTAGCACAGATACGCAGTATTTT
CASSFGQRGGSPSTDTQYF
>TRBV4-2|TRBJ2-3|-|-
TGTGCCAGCAGCCAAGATGGCGGACTGAGCACAGATACGCAGTATTTT
CASSQDGGLSTDTQYF
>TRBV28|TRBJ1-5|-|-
TGTGCCAGCAGTTTAAACTTACAGCCCCAGCATTTT
CASSLNLQPQHF
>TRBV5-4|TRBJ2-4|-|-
TGTGCCAGCAGCTTGGAGCCAGCCAAAAACATTCAGTACTTC
CASSLEPAKNIQYF
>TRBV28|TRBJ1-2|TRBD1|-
TGTGCCAGCAGTTCCGGGACAGCTTCTAACTATGGCTACACCTTC
CASSSGTASNYGYTF
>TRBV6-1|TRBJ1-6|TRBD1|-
TGTGCCAGCCACAGGGGGACAGATAATTCACCCCTCCACTTT
CASHRGTDNSPLHF
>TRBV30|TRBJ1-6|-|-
TGTGCCTGGACGGACAGATATAATTCACCCCTCCACTTT
CAWTDRYNSPLHF
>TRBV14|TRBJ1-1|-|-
TGTGCCAGCAGCCATGTAAGGGGAGAAGCTTTCTTT
CASSHVRGEAFF
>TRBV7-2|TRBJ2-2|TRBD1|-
TGTGCCAGCAGCTCAAGGGACAGGGGTATCACCGGGGAGCTGTTTTTT
CASSSRDRGITGELFF
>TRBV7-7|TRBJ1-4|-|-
TGTGCCAGCAGCTCTATGTTCGGGGAAAAACTGTTTTTT
CASSSMFGEKLFF
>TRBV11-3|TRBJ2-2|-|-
TGTGCCAGCAGCTCGGGACAAACCGGGGAGCTGTTTTTT
CASSSGQTGELFF
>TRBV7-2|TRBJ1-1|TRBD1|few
TGTGCCAGCAGCCCTGTCCGGGACAGGAAGGCTGAAGCTTTCTTT
CASSPVRDRKAEAFF
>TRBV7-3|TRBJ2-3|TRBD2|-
TGTGCCAGCAGCGCGACTAGCGGGAGCACAGATACGCAGTATTTT
CASSATSGSTDTQYF
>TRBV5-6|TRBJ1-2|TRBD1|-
TGTGCCAGCAGCTGGACAGGGGCAGGCTACACCTTC
CASSWTGAGYTF
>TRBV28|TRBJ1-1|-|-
TGTGCCACCAACCCGAGCCGGCCAGGGATGAACACTGAAGCTTTCTTT
CATNPSRPGMNTEAFF
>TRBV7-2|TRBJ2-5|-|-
TGTGCCAGCAGCCCAAGGGTAGCGAGACCGTACCAAGAGACCCAGTACTTC
CASSPRVARPYQETQYF
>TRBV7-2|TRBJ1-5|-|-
TGTGCCAGCAGCTCCGCGGGCTATAGCAATCAGCCCCAGCATTTT
CASSSAGYSNQPQHF
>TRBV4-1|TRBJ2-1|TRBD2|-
TGCGCCAGCAGCCAAGATGTAGTAGGACTAGTCGGTGAGCAGTTCTTC
CASSQDVVGLVGEQFF
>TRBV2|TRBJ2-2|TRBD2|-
TGTGCCAGCAGTGTACCTAGCGGGGGGAGGTCCAACACCGGGGAGCTGTTTTTT
CASSVPSGGRSNTGELFF
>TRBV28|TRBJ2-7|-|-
TGTGCCAGCAGTTTATATAATGCGGCAGGGGTCGTCTACGAGCAGTACTTC
CASSLYNAAGVVYEQYF
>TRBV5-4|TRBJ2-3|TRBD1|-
TGTGCCAGCAGCGAGAACAGGGGGCGAGGAGATACGCAGTATTTT
CASSENRGRGDTQYF